Included here is one TCR beta chain sequence, with context. This table comes from immunoSEQ multiplex PCR, and its TCRdb copy is limited to in-frame clones, with some not included. The sample has under 95,000 clones, approximately 85% seen once; the top ten hold 2.5% to 3.5%. Followed longitudinally, the Seattle patients had been enrolled during active infection. This sample was included in a study of blood T cell repertoires in COVID-19. The CDR3 has 12 residues. Trimming removed 2 bases from V and 13 bases from J, with 11 bases in between. CDR1 and CDR2 from the germline V gene are LNHDA and SQIVND (reference sequence).

This TCR derives from a woman aged 80 or older with COVID-19, enrolled during active disease. Sequencing was done on a sample of peripheral blood. This chain links TRBV19 with TRBJ2-2; perhaps TRBD1 as D (5 bases). CDR3 in amino acids: CASSILRGVLFF. The CDR3 coding sequence is TGTGCCAGTAGTATATTAAGGGGCGTGCTGTTTTTT.